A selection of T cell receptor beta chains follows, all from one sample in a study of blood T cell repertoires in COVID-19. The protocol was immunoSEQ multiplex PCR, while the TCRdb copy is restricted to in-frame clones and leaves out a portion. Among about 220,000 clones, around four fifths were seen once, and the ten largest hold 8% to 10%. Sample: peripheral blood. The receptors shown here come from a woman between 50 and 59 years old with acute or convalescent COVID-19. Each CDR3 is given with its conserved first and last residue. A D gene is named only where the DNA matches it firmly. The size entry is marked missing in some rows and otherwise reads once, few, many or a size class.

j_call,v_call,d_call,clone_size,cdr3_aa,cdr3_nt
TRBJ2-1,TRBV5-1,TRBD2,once,CASRREVSSYNEQFF,TGCGCCAGCAGACGGGAGGTTTCCTCCTACAATGAGCAGTTCTTC
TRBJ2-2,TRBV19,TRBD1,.,CASMIRGRYTGELFF,TGTGCCAGTATGATCAGGGGGCGATACACCGGGGAGCTGTTTTTT
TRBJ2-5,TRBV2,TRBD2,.,CASSVVGSGAVQETQYF,TGTGCCAGCAGTGTCGTTGGTAGCGGGGCCGTGCAAGAGACCCAGTACTTC
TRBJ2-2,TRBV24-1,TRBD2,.,CATSVSGSSAENTGELFF,TGTGCCACCAGTGTCAGCGGGAGTTCCGCTGAGAACACCGGGGAGCTGTTTTTT
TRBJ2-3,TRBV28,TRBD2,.,CASSLGLAGRFTDTQYF,TGTGCCAGCAGTTTAGGGCTAGCGGGAAGGTTCACAGATACGCAGTATTTT
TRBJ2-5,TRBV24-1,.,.,CATSDLYQETQYF,TGTGCCACCAGTGATTTGTATCAAGAGACCCAGTACTTC
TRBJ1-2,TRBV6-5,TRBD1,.,CASSRTGDLDGYTF,TGTGCCAGCAGTCGTACAGGGGATCTCGATGGCTACACCTTC
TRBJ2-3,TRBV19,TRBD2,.,CASSTPGTSGRDTDTQYF,TGTGCCAGTAGTACCCCCGGGACTAGCGGGAGGGACACAGATACGCAGTATTTT
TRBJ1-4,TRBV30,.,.,CAWRTPGKLFF,TGTGCCTGGAGGACTCCGGGTAAACTGTTTTTT
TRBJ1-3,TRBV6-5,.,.,CASSRDFSSGNTIYF,TGTGCCAGCAGTCGGGATTTCTCGTCTGGAAACACCATATATTTT
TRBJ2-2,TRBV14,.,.,CASSGYLRGGDTGELFF,TGTGCCAGCAGCGGCTACCTCAGGGGAGGGGACACCGGGGAGCTGTTTTTT
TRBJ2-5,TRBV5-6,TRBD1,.,CASSLTGGETQYF,TGTGCCAGCAGCTTGACAGGGGGAGAGACCCAGTACTTC
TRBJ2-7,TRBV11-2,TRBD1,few,CASRSPGQGTYEQYF,TGTGCCAGCAGATCTCCGGGACAGGGAACCTACGAGCAGTACTTC
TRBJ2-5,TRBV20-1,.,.,CSASLFRREGIQETQYF,TGCAGTGCTAGTCTATTTAGGAGGGAAGGTATCCAAGAGACCCAGTACTTC
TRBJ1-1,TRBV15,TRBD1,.,CATSSDRVATEAFF,TGTGCCACCAGCTCCGACAGGGTGGCCACTGAAGCTTTCTTT
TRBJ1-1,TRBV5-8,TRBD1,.,CASSLATGGKAFF,TGTGCCAGCAGCTTGGCGACAGGGGGGAAGGCTTTCTTT
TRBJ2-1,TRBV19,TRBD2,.,CASSINRLALNNEQFF,TGTGCCAGTAGTATAAACCGACTAGCGTTGAACAATGAGCAGTTCTTC
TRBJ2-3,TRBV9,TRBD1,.,CASSVEDRADTQYF,TGTGCCAGCAGCGTAGAAGACAGGGCAGATACGCAGTATTTT
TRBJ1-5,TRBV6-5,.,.,CASRSSGQNQPQHF,TGTGCCAGCAGATCCTCGGGACAAAATCAGCCCCAGCATTTT
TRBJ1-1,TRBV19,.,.,CASTPYSNTEAFF,TGTGCCAGTACCCCCTATTCGAACACTGAAGCTTTCTTT
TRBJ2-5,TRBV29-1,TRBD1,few,CSVRDSLLETQYF,TGCAGCGTCCGGGACAGCCTGTTGGAGACCCAGTACTTC
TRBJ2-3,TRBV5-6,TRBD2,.,CASGAMGGRPADTQYF,TGTGCCAGCGGCGCTATGGGCGGGAGACCGGCAGATACGCAGTATTTT
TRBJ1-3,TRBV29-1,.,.,CSVEDRGRSGNTIYF,TGCAGCGTTGAAGATCGAGGGCGCTCTGGAAACACCATATATTTT
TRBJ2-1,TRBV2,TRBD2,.,CASSSTSGAHNEQFF,TGTGCCAGCAGCTCGACTAGCGGGGCCCACAATGAGCAGTTCTTC
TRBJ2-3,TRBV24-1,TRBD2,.,CATSREAGGTDTQYF,TGTGCCACCAGTCGTGAGGCGGGAGGAACAGATACGCAGTATTTT
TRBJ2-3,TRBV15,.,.,CATSPKGGAGPSRWDTQYF,TGTGCCACCAGCCCCAAAGGGGGGGCAGGGCCCTCCCGTTGGGATACGCAGTATTTT
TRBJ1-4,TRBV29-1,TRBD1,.,CSVGTGGEGEKLFF,TGCAGCGTCGGGACAGGGGGAGAAGGGGAAAAACTGTTTTTT
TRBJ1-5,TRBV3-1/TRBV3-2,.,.,CASSPARNNQPQHF,TGTGCCAGCAGCCCTGCGAGGAACAATCAGCCCCAGCATTTT
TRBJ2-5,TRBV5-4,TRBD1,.,CASSPLKGTGEETQYF,TGTGCCAGCAGCCCGTTGAAGGGGACAGGGGAAGAGACCCAGTACTTC
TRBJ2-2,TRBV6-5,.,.,CASARTTNTGELFF,TGTGCCAGTGCAAGGACAACGAACACCGGGGAGCTGTTTTTT
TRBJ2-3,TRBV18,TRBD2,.,CASSKNSGSTDTQYF,TGTGCCAGCTCTAAGAATAGCGGGAGCACAGATACGCAGTATTTT
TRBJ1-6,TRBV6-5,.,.,CASSPTQSSPLHF,TGTGCCAGCAGTCCCACCCAGTCCTCACCCCTCCACTTT